Sequencing of this T cell receptor beta chain was carried out in a study of blood T cell repertoires in COVID-19. For the study at large: In each case, the material was cDNA or gDNA derived from T cells, B-cell-depleted T cells, or PBMCs.

Across about two dozen US areas, participants ranged in age from 18 to 89 years. The germline V gene encodes CDR1 MGHRA and CDR2 YSYEKL. This CDR3 is 16 amino acids long. Trimming took 2 bases from V and 0 from J, leaving 11 bases between them. TCRdb's table, derived via immunoSEQ multiplex PCR, lists solely in-frame clones and lacks some. The table shows 200,000 to 250,000 clones, with 88% occurring only once. The specimen sequenced was PBMCs or T cells enriched from blood (not recorded which). The source of this sequence is a woman aged 25 to 45 who had been exposed to COVID-19. This chain joins TRBV4-1 and TRBJ2-1; D is unresolved. The CDR3 reads CASSQHEQSSYNEQFF. The CDR3 DNA reads as TGCGCCAGCAGCCAACACGAACAAAGCTCCTACAATGAGCAGTTCTTC.